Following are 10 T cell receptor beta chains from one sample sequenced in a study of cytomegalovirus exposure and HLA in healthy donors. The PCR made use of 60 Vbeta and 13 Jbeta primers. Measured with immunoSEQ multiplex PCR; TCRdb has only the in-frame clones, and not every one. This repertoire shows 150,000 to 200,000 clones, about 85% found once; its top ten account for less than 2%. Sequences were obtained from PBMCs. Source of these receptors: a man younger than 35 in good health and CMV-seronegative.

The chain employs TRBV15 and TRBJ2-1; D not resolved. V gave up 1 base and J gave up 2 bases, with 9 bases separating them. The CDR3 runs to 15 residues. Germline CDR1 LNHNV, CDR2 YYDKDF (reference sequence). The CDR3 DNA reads TGTGCCACCAGCAGAGGTCCGGGTACCTACAATGAGCAGTTCTTC. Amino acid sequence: CATSRGPGTYNEQFF. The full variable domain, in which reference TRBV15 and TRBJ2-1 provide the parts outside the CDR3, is DAMVIQNPRYQVTQFGKPVTLSCSQTLNHNVMYWYQQKSSQAPKLLFHYYDKDFNNEADTPDNFQSRRPNTSFCFLDIRSPGLGDTAMYLCATSRGPGTYNEQFFGPGTRLTVL.

CDR3 sequence: CASTSTGAPGELFF. The CDR3, as DNA: TGTGCCAGTACCTCGACAGGGGCCCCCGGGGAGCTGTTTTTT. The rearrangement joins TRBV19 to TRBJ2-2, with TRBD1 matching over 8 bases. The CDR3 is 14 amino acids. V lost 7 bases to trimming and J lost 6 bases; unmatched junction nucleotides: 7. Germline V gene lookup returns CDR1 LNHDA and CDR2 SQIVND (reference sequence).

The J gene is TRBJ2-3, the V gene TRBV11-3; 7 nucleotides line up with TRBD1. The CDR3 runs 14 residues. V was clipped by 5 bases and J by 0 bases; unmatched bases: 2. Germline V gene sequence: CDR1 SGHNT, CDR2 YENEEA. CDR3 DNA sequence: TGTGCCAGCAGCCCGGGACAGAGCACAGATACGCAGTATTTT. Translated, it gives CASSPGQSTDTQYF.

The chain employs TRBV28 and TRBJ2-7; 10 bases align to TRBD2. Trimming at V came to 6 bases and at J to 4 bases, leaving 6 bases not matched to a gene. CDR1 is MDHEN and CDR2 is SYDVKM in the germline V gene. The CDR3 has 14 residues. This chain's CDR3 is CASSWTSGVYEQYF. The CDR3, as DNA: TGTGCCAGCAGCTGGACTAGCGGTGTATACGAGCAGTACTTC.

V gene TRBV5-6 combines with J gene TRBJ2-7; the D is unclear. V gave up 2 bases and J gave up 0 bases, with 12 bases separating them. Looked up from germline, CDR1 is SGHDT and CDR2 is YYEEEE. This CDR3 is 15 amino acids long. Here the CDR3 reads CASSLTTVYSYEQYF. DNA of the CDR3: TGTGCCAGCAGCTTAACGACTGTTTACTCCTACGAGCAGTACTTC.

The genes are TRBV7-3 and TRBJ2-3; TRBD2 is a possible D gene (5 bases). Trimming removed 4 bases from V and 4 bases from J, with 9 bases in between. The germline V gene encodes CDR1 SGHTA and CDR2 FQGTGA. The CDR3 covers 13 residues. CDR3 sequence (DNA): TGTGCCAGCAGCTCGAGGGTGTCAGATACGCAGTATTTT. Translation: CASSSRVSDTQYF.

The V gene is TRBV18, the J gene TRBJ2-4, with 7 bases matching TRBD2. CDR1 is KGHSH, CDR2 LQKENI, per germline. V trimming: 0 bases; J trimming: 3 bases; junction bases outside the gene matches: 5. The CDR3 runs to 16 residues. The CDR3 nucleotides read TGTGCCAGCTCACCACCAGCGGGACTATTCAAAAACATTCAGTACTTC. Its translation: CASSPPAGLFKNIQYF. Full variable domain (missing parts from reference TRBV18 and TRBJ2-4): NAGVMQNPRHLVRRRGQEARLRCSPMKGHSHVYWYRQLPEEGLKFMVYLQKENIIDESGMPKERFSAEFPKEGPSILRIQQVVRGDSAAYFCASSPPAGLFKNIQYFGAGTRLSVL.

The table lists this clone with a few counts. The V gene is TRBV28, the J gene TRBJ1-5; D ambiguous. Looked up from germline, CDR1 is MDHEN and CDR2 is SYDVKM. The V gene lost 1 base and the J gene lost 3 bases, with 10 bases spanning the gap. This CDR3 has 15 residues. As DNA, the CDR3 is TGTGCCAGCAGTTTATCTGTTAAGCTCAATCAGCCCCAGCATTTT. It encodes CASSLSVKLNQPQHF.

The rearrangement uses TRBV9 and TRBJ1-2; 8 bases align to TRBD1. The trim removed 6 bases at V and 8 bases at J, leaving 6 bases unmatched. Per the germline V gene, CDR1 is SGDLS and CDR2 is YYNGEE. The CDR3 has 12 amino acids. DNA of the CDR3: TGTGCCAGCACTCAGGGGGCGGGAGGCTACACCTTC. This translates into CASTQGAGGYTF.

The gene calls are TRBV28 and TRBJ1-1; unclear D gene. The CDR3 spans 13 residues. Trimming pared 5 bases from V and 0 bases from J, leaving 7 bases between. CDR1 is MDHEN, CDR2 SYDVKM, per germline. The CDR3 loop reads CASSGNMNTEAFF. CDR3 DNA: TGTGCCAGCAGTGGCAACATGAACACTGAAGCTTTCTTT.